This T cell receptor beta chain was retrieved from a study of blood T cells in healthy people across ages. The table lists this clonotype with many counts. Its antigen is not known. V lost 6 bases and J lost 3, with 18 bases in between. The CDR3 loop spans 14 amino acids. Germline V gene lookup returns CDR1 DFQATT and CDR2 SNEGSKA (reference sequence). A sample-barcoded 5' primer and a J-beta primer mix were used in a second PCR of roughly 7 to 12 cycles. Each sample provided no less than 2.5 million CDR3-containing paired-end reads. One entry per CDR3 protein results from TCRdb running MiXCR on the 5' RACE reads. The repertoire holds about 970,000 distinct CDR3 sequences, with just over 50% as singletons. Study results and limitations: With naive T cell percentage, TCR beta diversity showed a strong correlation. When set beside aged donors, long-lived donors presented more naive CD4+ cells and higher diversity. Total diversity from one million sequenced T cells was likely underestimated.

The chain recombines TRBV20-1 with TRBJ2-7; D perhaps matches TRBD1 (8 bases). The sample was blood. The sequence came from a woman aged 60-75 years in good health. This CDR3 is CSAPRTGTIYEQYF. The CDR3 DNA reads as TGCAGTGCCCCTCGGACAGGGACTATCTACGAGCAGTACTTC.